The present T cell receptor beta chain was sequenced within a study of T cell clones after liver transplantation. Trimming removed 0 bases from V and 3 bases from J, with 12 bases in between. This CDR3 contains 16 residues. Germline CDR1 and CDR2: SGHVS and FQNEAQ. Clones were read by immunoSEQ multiplex PCR, and TCRdb kept only the in-frame ones, dropping some. The sample lists some 57,000 clones, approximately 77% seen once, with around 9.6% in the top ten. The chain combines TRBV7-8 with TRBJ2-1; no definite D call. The source was CD4+ T cells from blood, collected at the 22-month timepoint. This TCR was recovered from a human patient who received a liver transplant. Some T cells may possibly be graft donor cells. The CDR3 DNA reads as TGTGCCAGCAGCTTAGCTATGAATGGGGTCTACAATGAGCAGTTCTTC. Translating it yields CASSLAMNGVYNEQFF.